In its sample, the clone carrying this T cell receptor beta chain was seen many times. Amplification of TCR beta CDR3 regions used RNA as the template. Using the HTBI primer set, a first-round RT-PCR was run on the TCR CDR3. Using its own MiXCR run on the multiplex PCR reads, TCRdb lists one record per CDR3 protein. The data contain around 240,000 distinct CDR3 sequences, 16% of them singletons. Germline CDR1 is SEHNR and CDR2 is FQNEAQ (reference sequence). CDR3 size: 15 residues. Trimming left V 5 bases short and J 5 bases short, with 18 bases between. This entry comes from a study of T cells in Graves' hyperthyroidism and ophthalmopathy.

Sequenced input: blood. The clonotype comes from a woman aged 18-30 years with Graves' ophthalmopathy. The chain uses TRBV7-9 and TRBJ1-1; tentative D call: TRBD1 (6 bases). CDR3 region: CASSPLASQGTEAFF. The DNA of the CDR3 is TGTGCCAGCAGCCCGCTTGCCAGCCAGGGGACTGAAGCTTTCTTT.